This TCR beta chain derives from a study of blood T cell repertoires in COVID-19. Across the study: Collection of acute and convalescent COVID-19 samples took place in the United States, Italy and Spain. T cells, B-cell-depleted T cells, or PBMCs provided the cDNA or gDNA that served as material.

CDR1 and CDR2 from the germline V gene are SGHTA and FQGNSA. Trimming removed 4 bases from V and 3 bases from J, with 13 bases in between. The CDR3 spans 14 residues. How the authors handled the data: Reference gene primer amplification gave estimated nucleated cell counts. The method was immunoSEQ multiplex PCR; TCRdb's version includes in-frame clones alone and lacks a portion of them. From that table come the V and J calls and clone size; the DNA was used to work out D and trimming. The data contain approximately 350,000 clones, 89% of them seen just once; the ten biggest clones take up about 3%. The source material was peripheral blood. The TCR was taken from a woman aged 30 to 39 with COVID-19, enrolled during active disease. The chain joins TRBV7-2 to TRBJ2-7; D is possibly TRBD2 (6 bases). The CDR3 sequence is CASSSRRDYYEQYF. In nucleotides, the CDR3 is TGTGCCAGCAGCTCGCGGAGGGATTACTACGAGCAGTACTTC.